This T cell receptor (beta chain) was identified during a study of cytomegalovirus exposure and HLA in healthy donors. Study conclusions and caveats: Usually a TCR sequence was rare, but some public TCRs were found in many donors.

There are 12 residues in the CDR3. V shed 7 bases and J shed 4 bases, with 10 bases lying between them. Per the germline V gene, CDR1 is MDHEN and CDR2 is SYDVKM. Points on this clone: Antigen specificity is unknown.

Amplification used 60 Vbeta primers and 13 Jbeta primers. Repertoires were generated with immunoSEQ multiplex PCR, while TCRdb's copy carries only in-frame clones and drops some. The sample contains about 150,000 clones, 80% of which appear only once. The specimen sequenced was PBMCs. This clonotype was sampled from a woman between 40 and 55 years old in good health and CMV-seronegative. The chain combines TRBV28 with TRBJ1-2; tentative D call: TRBD1 (5 bases). The CDR3 coding sequence is TGTGCCAGCACGCGGGGCGGCTATGGCTACACCTTC. Its translation is CASTRGGYGYTF.